This is a list of T cell receptor beta chains from one sample in a study of human T cells and chemical hapten exposure. TCRdb called the RACE reads again in MiXCR, with one record for every CDR3 protein. The sample contains some 70,000 distinct CDR3 sequences, 10% of which appear only once. The starting material was whole blood, obtained in connection with sensitization to the hapten diphenylcyclopropenone (DPC). These receptor sequences come from a woman between 45 and 65 years old with alopecia areata. Some clones in this sample may be carry-over from other donors' samples. Both conserved end residues are part of each CDR3. Each record gives: V gene, J gene, D gene, clone size, CDR3 protein, CDR3 DNA. D genes are given only for firm matches. The size entry is marked missing in some rows and otherwise reads once, few, many or a size class.

TRBV3-1	TRBJ2-1	TRBD1	many	CASSQGKQGVLYNEQFF	TGTGCCAGCAGCCAGGGAAAACAGGGGGTCCTCTACAATGAGCAGTTCTTC
TRBV7-3	TRBJ1-1	-	few	CASSLIGGRSGGTEAFF	TGTGCCAGCAGCTTAATAGGCGGGAGATCGGGGGGCACTGAAGCTTTCTTT
TRBV20-1	TRBJ2-3	TRBD2	many	CSASQREGEDTQYF	TGCAGTGCTAGTCAGCGGGAGGGGGAAGATACGCAGTATTTT
TRBV12-3/TRBV12-4	TRBJ2-7	-	many	CASSLVQEYEQYF	TGTGCCAGCAGTTTAGTGCAGGAGTACGAGCAGTACTTC
TRBV7-6	TRBJ1-1	TRBD1	few	CASSLVAGGLNTEAFF	TGTGCCAGCAGCTTAGTCGCAGGGGGACTCAACACTGAAGCTTTCTTT
TRBV7-2	TRBJ1-5	TRBD1	-	CASSLTGGTQPQHF	TGTGCCAGCAGCCTGACAGGGGGGACTCAGCCCCAGCATTTT
TRBV27	TRBJ2-7	TRBD1	-	CASSLGSNRGYEQYF	TGTGCCAGCAGTTTAGGTAGTAACAGGGGCTACGAGCAGTACTTC
TRBV20-1	TRBJ2-7	-	many	CSARDPGREAPYEQYF	TGCAGTGCTAGAGATCCGGGCAGGGAGGCCCCCTACGAGCAGTACTTC
TRBV29-1	TRBJ2-1	-	many	CSGGISGSYNEQFF	TGCAGCGGAGGGATTTCGGGCTCCTACAATGAGCAGTTCTTC
TRBV4-1	TRBJ2-1	-	many	CASSQGGLQFF	TGCGCCAGCAGCCAAGGTGGGCTCCAGTTCTTC
TRBV7-6	TRBJ2-7	-	few	CASSLAEGAQYEQYF	TGTGCCAGCAGCTTAGCGGAGGGGGCGCAATACGAGCAGTACTTC
TRBV7-9	TRBJ2-2	TRBD1	-	CASSWTGDTGELFF	TGTGCCAGCAGCTGGACAGGAGACACCGGGGAGCTGTTTTTT
TRBV7-3	TRBJ2-2	TRBD2	few	CASSLLAGTVGELFF	TGTGCCAGCAGCTTACTAGCGGGAACTGTCGGGGAGCTGTTTTTT
TRBV7-6	TRBJ2-1	-	many	CASSLGGAKNNEQFF	TGTGCCAGCAGCTTAGGAGGGGCGAAAAACAATGAGCAGTTCTTC
TRBV10-3	TRBJ2-3	-	many	CAISESGKGGRTDTQYF	TGTGCCATCAGTGAGTCTGGTAAGGGAGGTAGGACAGATACGCAGTATTTT
TRBV11-2	TRBJ2-2	-	-	CASSLDLPQGTDTGELFF	TGTGCCAGCAGCTTAGATCTCCCCCAGGGAACGGACACCGGGGAGCTGTTTTTT
TRBV12-3/TRBV12-4	TRBJ2-2	-	few	CASSLGSSVPGELFF	TGTGCCAGCAGTTTAGGGTCTAGCGTTCCCGGGGAGCTGTTTTTT
TRBV12-5	TRBJ2-2	TRBD1	-	CASGLARGGTGYGELFF	TGTGCTAGTGGTTTGGCTCGCGGTGGGACAGGGTACGGGGAGCTGTTTTTT
TRBV10-3	TRBJ2-3	-	many	CAISESARTGVTTDTQYF	TGTGCCATCAGTGAGTCGGCCCGAACGGGAGTAACCACAGATACGCAGTATTTT
TRBV20-1	TRBJ2-3	TRBD2	few	CSAAGTSVDTQYF	TGCAGTGCTGCCGGGACTAGCGTGGATACGCAGTATTTT
TRBV20-1	TRBJ2-5	-	many	CSARTVETQYF	TGCAGTGCTAGGACTGTCGAGACCCAGTACTTC
TRBV30	TRBJ2-3	TRBD2	-	CAWSGIILAGSTDTQYF	TGTGCCTGGAGTGGAATTATTCTAGCGGGCTCCACAGATACGCAGTATTTT
TRBV7-3	TRBJ2-2	-	many	CASNAGPTTGELFF	TGTGCCAGCAATGCGGGGCCGACCACCGGGGAGCTGTTTTTT
TRBV2	TRBJ1-1	TRBD1	-	CASSGTTGDLNTEAFF	TGTGCCAGCAGTGGTACAACAGGGGACCTGAACACTGAAGCTTTCTTT
TRBV6-2/TRBV6-3	TRBJ1-6	TRBD1	-	CASSSQGENSPLHF	TGTGCCAGCAGTAGTCAGGGGGAGAATTCACCCCTCCACTTT
TRBV7-6	TRBJ1-1	-	-	CASSLDSNTEAFF	TGTGCCAGCAGCTTAGACTCCAACACTGAAGCTTTCTTT
TRBV20-1	TRBJ2-7	TRBD2	-	CSVAWTSGGSYEQYF	TGCAGTGTTGCCTGGACTAGCGGGGGTTCCTACGAGCAGTACTTC
TRBV14	TRBJ2-1	TRBD2	-	CASSQKTLAYNEQFF	TGTGCCAGCAGCCAAAAAACACTAGCGTACAATGAGCAGTTCTTC
TRBV20-1	TRBJ1-6	-	few	CSARGSGSGNSPLHF	TGCAGTGCTAGAGGCTCGGGTAGTGGTAATTCACCCCTCCACTTT
TRBV14	TRBJ2-1	-	many	CASSQEGWPYNEQFF	TGTGCCAGCAGCCAAGAGGGCTGGCCGTACAATGAGCAGTTCTTC
TRBV5-1	TRBJ1-1	-	-	CASSREPTPMNTEAFF	TGCGCCAGCAGCAGAGAACCTACACCGATGAACACTGAAGCTTTCTTT
TRBV6-6	TRBJ2-7	TRBD2	many	CASSRPGLATEQYF	TGTGCCAGCAGTAGGCCGGGACTAGCGACCGAGCAGTACTTC
TRBV5-1	TRBJ2-7	TRBD1	few	CASSSSRQGGYEQYF	TGCGCCAGCAGCTCATCCCGACAGGGGGGCTACGAGCAGTACTTC
TRBV6-5	TRBJ2-7	TRBD2	many	CASRRYRTSGRIGEQYF	TGTGCCAGCAGGCGTTACCGGACTAGCGGGAGGATTGGCGAGCAGTACTTC
TRBV12-5	TRBJ1-1	-	many	CASGLTTGNTEAFF	TGTGCTAGTGGTTTAACAACAGGGAACACTGAAGCTTTCTTT
TRBV5-4	TRBJ1-1	TRBD1	-	CASSLVRGLLDTEAFF	TGTGCCAGCAGCTTAGTCAGGGGGCTATTGGACACTGAAGCTTTCTTT
TRBV7-9	TRBJ1-1	TRBD1	many	CASSWGQGSRTEAFF	TGTGCCAGCAGCTGGGGACAGGGAAGTCGGACTGAAGCTTTCTTT
TRBV5-4	TRBJ1-5	-	-	CASSLDPNQPQHF	TGTGCCAGCAGCTTGGACCCCAATCAGCCCCAGCATTTT
TRBV24-1	TRBJ2-2	-	many	CATSDEVNTGELFF	TGTGCCACCAGTGATGAAGTGAACACCGGGGAGCTGTTTTTT
TRBV19	TRBJ1-1	-	few	CASTIGVANTEAFF	TGTGCCAGTACAATAGGGGTGGCGAACACTGAAGCTTTCTTT
TRBV19	TRBJ2-7	-	-	CASSTHLPYYEQYF	TGTGCCAGTAGTACCCATCTCCCATACTACGAGCAGTACTTC
TRBV7-8	TRBJ2-1	TRBD2	many	CASSRLAGNNEQFF	TGTGCCAGCAGCAGGCTAGCGGGGAACAATGAGCAGTTCTTC
TRBV29-1	TRBJ2-7	TRBD1	many	CSVEVLGQAQEYTYEQYF	TGCAGCGTTGAAGTTCTCGGACAGGCCCAGGAGTATACCTACGAGCAGTACTTC